This T cell receptor (beta chain) was documented in a study of blood T cell repertoires in COVID-19. Overall study context: COVID-19 samples collected from the United States, Italy and Spain covered acute and convalescent phases.

The germline V gene has CDR1 SGHAT and CDR2 FQNNGV. V lost 5 bases and J 10 bases, leaving 12 bases between the germline ends. The CDR3 runs 12 residues. Methods used by the authors: Amplifying reference gene primers gave estimates of nucleated cell counts. Some clones are missing from TCRdb's copy, which holds only in-frame ones; the method was immunoSEQ multiplex PCR. That table is the source of V, J and clone size, and D and trimming were worked out from the DNA. The sample has about 60,000 clones, 76% seen once. The sample taken for sequencing was peripheral blood. The chain carries TRBV11-2 and TRBJ2-1; D remains ambiguous. This receptor was taken from a man aged 50-59 years with active or convalescent COVID-19. The CDR3 reads CASSPTELEQFF. DNA for the CDR3: TGTGCCAGCAGCCCAACAGAGCTAGAGCAGTTCTTC.